This is a list of T cell receptor beta chains from one sample in a study of OX40 agonist ivuxolimab in advanced cancers. The assay was immunoSEQ multiplex PCR, and TCRdb's table has in-frame clones only and misses some. The profile shows fewer than 45,000 clones, around 80% of them singletons. Here the sequenced sample was CD4+ or CD8+ T cells sorted from blood, taken in a trial of the OX40 agonist ivuxolimab. The receptors here all came from an adult with an advanced solid tumor such as melanoma, head and neck, liver or kidney cancer. Both conserved end residues are part of each CDR3. Each record gives: V gene, clone size, J gene, D gene, CDR3 protein, CDR3 DNA. D genes are given only for firm matches. Where a row states a size, it is once, few, many or the class of an expanded clone; other rows omit it.

TRBV7-2	.	TRBJ2-5	TRBD2	CASSFSGLGQETQYF	TGTGCCAGCAGCTTCTCGGGACTAGGTCAAGAGACCCAGTACTTC
TRBV7-3	.	TRBJ2-3	TRBD2	CASSALAGGPDTQYF	TGTGCCAGCAGCGCCTTAGCGGGGGGGCCAGATACGCAGTATTTT
TRBV5-6	once	TRBJ2-1	.	CASSLIGGGAYNEQFF	TGTGCCAGCAGCTTGATAGGAGGGGGGGCCTACAATGAGCAGTTCTTC
TRBV5-1	.	TRBJ1-4	.	CASSLERQGKLFF	TGCGCCAGCAGCTTGGAACGGCAAGGAAAACTGTTTTTT
TRBV4-1	many	TRBJ1-1	TRBD1	CASSRGLRGPEAFF	TGCGCCAGCAGCCGTGGCCTCAGGGGGCCTGAAGCTTTCTTT
TRBV19	.	TRBJ2-4	.	CATQEQAKNIQYF	TGTGCCACTCAAGAGCAAGCCAAAAACATTCAGTACTTC
TRBV19	.	TRBJ2-1	TRBD1	CASSSRDRGLSVGEQFF	TGTGCCAGTAGTTCCCGGGACAGGGGTTTGTCTGTGGGTGAGCAGTTCTTC
TRBV7-8	few	TRBJ1-5	TRBD1	CASSLGQGANQPQHF	TGTGCCAGCAGCTTAGGACAGGGGGCGAATCAGCCCCAGCATTTT
TRBV18	few	TRBJ1-5	.	CASSPGSFAGFIYQPQHF	TGTGCCAGCTCACCGGGGTCTTTCGCGGGGTTTATCTATCAGCCCCAGCATTTT
TRBV7-9	.	TRBJ1-3	.	CASSRGRAAGNTIYF	TGTGCCAGCAGCCGGGGCAGGGCCGCTGGAAACACCATATATTTT
TRBV28	.	TRBJ1-3	.	CASSPHSSTYTIYF	TGTGCCAGCAGTCCTCACTCCTCTACTTACACCATATATTTT
TRBV7-9	.	TRBJ1-2	TRBD1	CASSLAQGTGYGYTF	TGTGCCAGCAGCTTAGCGCAGGGGACAGGGTATGGCTACACCTTC
TRBV7-2	few	TRBJ2-5	.	CASSLAKLGGETQYF	TGTGCCAGCAGCTTAGCGAAGTTGGGTGGGGAGACCCAGTACTTC
TRBV7-9	.	TRBJ2-1	TRBD2	CASSLVVGGGRNEQFF	TGTGCCAGCAGCTTGGTAGTCGGCGGGGGGCGGAATGAGCAGTTCTTC
TRBV2	.	TRBJ1-5	TRBD1	CASRDQGESQPQHF	TGTGCCAGCAGAGACCAGGGGGAAAGTCAGCCCCAGCATTTT
TRBV11-2	.	TRBJ2-2	.	CASSSRVQRGTGELFF	TGTGCCAGCAGCTCCCGGGTACAACGGGGGACCGGGGAGCTGTTTTTT
TRBV28	.	TRBJ2-2	.	CASRRPGQNTGELFF	TGTGCCAGCAGGAGGCCGGGACAGAACACCGGGGAGCTGTTTTTT
TRBV28	.	TRBJ1-5	.	CASRYQGLRQPQHF	TGTGCCAGCAGGTATCAGGGTTTAAGACAGCCCCAGCATTTT
TRBV30	once	TRBJ1-5	.	CAWSGQGNQPQHF	TGTGCCTGGAGTGGCCAGGGCAATCAGCCCCAGCATTTT
TRBV7-9	.	TRBJ1-3	.	CASSRPPGKSGNTIYF	TGTGCCAGCAGTCGTCCACCGGGAAAATCTGGAAACACCATATATTTT
TRBV29-1	.	TRBJ2-7	.	CSVEVRSYEQYF	TGCAGCGTTGAGGTCAGATCGTACGAGCAGTACTTC
TRBV30	once	TRBJ2-1	TRBD2	CALRLAGFNEQFF	TGTGCCTTACGACTAGCGGGGTTCAATGAGCAGTTCTTC
TRBV27	.	TRBJ2-5	TRBD2	CASSSSGGAKKETQYF	TGTGCCAGCAGTTCTAGCGGGGGGGCCAAGAAAGAGACCCAGTACTTC
TRBV5-6	.	TRBJ1-5	.	CASSLLDSYSNQPQHF	TGTGCCAGCAGCTTGCTGGACAGTTATAGCAATCAGCCCCAGCATTTT
TRBV2	.	TRBJ1-2	TRBD1	CASTRTGTGGNYGYTF	TGTGCCAGCACTAGAACCGGGACAGGGGGCAACTATGGCTACACCTTC
TRBV7-2	few	TRBJ1-6	.	CASSTPGGNSPLHF	TGTGCCAGCAGCACCCCTGGGGGGAATTCACCCCTCCACTTT
TRBV4-2	.	TRBJ1-2	.	CASSPSDSNYGYTF	TGTGCCAGCAGCCCTTCAGACAGTAACTATGGCTACACCTTC
TRBV29-1	medium-sized	TRBJ2-1	.	CSVEDQGGDLNEQFF	TGCAGCGTTGAAGATCAGGGGGGGGACCTCAATGAGCAGTTCTTC
TRBV27	.	TRBJ2-5	.	CASSFRDARDQYF	TGTGCCAGCAGTTTCCGGGACGCCAGGGACCAGTACTTC
TRBV10-3	.	TRBJ1-3	TRBD1	CAISGLQGKPDTIYF	TGTGCCATCAGTGGACTACAGGGGAAACCAGACACCATATATTTT